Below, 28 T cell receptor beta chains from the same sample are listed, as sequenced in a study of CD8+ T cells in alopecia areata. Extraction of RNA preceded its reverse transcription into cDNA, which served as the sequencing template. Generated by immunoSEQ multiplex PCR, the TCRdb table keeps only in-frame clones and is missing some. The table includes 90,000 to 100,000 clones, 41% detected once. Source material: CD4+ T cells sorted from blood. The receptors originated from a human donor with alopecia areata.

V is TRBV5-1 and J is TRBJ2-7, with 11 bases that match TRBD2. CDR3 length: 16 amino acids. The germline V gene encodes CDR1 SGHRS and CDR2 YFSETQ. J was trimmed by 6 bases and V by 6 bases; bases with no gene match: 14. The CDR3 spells CASNLGTSGQVAEQYF. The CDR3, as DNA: TGCGCCAGCAACCTAGGGACTAGCGGCCAGGTTGCCGAGCAGTACTTC.

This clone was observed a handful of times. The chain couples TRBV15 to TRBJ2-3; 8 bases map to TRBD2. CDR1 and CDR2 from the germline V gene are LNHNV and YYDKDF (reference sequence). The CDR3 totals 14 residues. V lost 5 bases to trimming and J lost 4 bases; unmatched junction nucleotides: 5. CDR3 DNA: TGTGCCACCAGCCCGGGGGGGGGCGCAGATACGCAGTATTTT. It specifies CATSPGGGADTQYF.

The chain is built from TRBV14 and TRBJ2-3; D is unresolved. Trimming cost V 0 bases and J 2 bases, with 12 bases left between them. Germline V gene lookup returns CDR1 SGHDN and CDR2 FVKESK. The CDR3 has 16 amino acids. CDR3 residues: CASSQESRRSTDTQYF. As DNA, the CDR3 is TGTGCCAGCAGCCAAGAGTCCCGACGGTCCACAGATACGCAGTATTTT.

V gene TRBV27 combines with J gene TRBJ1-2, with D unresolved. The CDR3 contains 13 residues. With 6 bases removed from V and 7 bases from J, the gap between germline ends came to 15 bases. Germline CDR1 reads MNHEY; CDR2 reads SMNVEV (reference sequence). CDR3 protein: CASRSFNRGGYTF. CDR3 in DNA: TGTGCCAGCAGGTCCTTCAACCGGGGTGGCTACACCTTC.

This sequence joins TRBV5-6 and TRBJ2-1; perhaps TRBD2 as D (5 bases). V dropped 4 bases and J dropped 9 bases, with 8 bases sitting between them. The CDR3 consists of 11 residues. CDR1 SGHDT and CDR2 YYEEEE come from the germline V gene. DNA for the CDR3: TGTGCCAGCAGCGTAGGAGGTGAGCAGTTCTTC. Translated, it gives CASSVGGEQFF.

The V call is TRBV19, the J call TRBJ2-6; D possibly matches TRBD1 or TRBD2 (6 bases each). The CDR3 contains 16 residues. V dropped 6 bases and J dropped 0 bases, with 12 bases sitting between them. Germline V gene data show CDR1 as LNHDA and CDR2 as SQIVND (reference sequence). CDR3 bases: TGTGCCAGTAGAGGAGGGGACACCTCTGGGGCCAACGTCCTGACTTTC. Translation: CASRGGDTSGANVLTF.

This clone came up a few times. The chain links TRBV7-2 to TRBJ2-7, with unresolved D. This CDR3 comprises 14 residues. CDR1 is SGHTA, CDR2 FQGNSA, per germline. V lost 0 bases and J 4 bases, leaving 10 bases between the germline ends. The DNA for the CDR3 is TGTGCCAGCAGCTTAGCGCGAGGCGGTTACGAGCAGTACTTC. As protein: CASSLARGGYEQYF.

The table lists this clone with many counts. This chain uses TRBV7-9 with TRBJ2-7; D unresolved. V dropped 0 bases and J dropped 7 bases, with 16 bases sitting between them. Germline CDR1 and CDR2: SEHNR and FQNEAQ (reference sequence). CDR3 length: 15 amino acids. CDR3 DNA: TGTGCCAGCAGCTTAGCGTCGTCAGATCTACGGGAGCAGTACTTC. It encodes CASSLASSDLREQYF.

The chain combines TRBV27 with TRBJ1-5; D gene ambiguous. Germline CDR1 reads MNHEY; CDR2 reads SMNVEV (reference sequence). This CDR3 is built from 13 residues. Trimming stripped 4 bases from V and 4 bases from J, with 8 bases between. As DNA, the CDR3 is TGTGCCAGCAGTTGGATGTGGAATCAGCCCCAGCATTTT. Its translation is CASSWMWNQPQHF.

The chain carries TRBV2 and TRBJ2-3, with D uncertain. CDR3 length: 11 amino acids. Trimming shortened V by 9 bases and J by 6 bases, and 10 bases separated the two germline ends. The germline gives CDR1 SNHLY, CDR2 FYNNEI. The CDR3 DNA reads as TGTGCCAGGACGAGATGGGATACGCAGTATTTT. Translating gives CARTRWDTQYF. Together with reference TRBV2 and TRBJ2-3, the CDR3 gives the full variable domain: EPEVTQTPSHQVTQMGQEVILRCVPISNHLYFYWYRQILGQKVEFLVSFYNNEISEKSEIFDDQFSVERPDGSNFTLKIRSTKLEDSAMYFCARTRWDTQYFGPGTRLTVL.

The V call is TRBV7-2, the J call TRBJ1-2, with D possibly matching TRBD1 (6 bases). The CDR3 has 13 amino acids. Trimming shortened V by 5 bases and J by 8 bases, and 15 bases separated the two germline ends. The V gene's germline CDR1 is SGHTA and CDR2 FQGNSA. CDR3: CASSRAQGDGYTF. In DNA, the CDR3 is TGTGCCAGCAGCCGAGCACAGGGAGACGGCTACACCTTC.

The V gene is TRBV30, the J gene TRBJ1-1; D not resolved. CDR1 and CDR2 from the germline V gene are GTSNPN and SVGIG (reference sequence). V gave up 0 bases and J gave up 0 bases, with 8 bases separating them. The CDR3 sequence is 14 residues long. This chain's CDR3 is CAWSVTELNTEAFF. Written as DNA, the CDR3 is TGTGCCTGGAGTGTTACAGAATTGAACACTGAAGCTTTCTTT. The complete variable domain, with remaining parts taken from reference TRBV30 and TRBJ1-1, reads SQTIHQWPATLVQPVGSPLSLECTVEGTSNPNLYWYRQAAGRGLQLLFYSVGIGQISSEVPQNLSASRPQDRQFILSSKKLLLSDSGFYLCAWSVTELNTEAFFGQGTRLTVV.

In nucleotides, the CDR3 is TGCGCCAGCAGCCAACCCCGTCTAGCGGGGAAATCACAAGAGACCCAGTACTTC. Translation gives CASSQPRLAGKSQETQYF. The chain uses TRBV4-3 and TRBJ2-5, with 9 positions matching TRBD2. Per the germline V gene, CDR1 is LGHNA and CDR2 is YSLEER. This CDR3 spans 18 amino acids. The trim removed 2 bases at V and 2 bases at J, leaving 12 bases unmatched.

The CDR3, as DNA: TGTGCCAGCTCACCTCGGGACAGGGCCTTGTATGGCTACACCTTC. This sequence encodes CASSPRDRALYGYTF. The gene calls are TRBV18 and TRBJ1-2, with TRBD1 identical over 9 bases. This CDR3 has 15 amino acids. Germline CDR1 is KGHSH and CDR2 is LQKENI. J gave up 5 bases and V 3 bases, and 7 bases lay outside the gene matches.

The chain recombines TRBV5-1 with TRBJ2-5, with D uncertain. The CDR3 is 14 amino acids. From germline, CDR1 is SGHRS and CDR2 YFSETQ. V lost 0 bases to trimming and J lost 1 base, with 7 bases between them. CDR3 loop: CASSLESPQETQYF. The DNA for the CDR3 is TGCGCCAGCAGCTTGGAGTCACCCCAAGAGACCCAGTACTTC.

The CDR3: CASSQRQSSGEQYF. The CDR3 bases are TGTGCCAGCAGCCAAAGACAGAGTAGTGGCGAGCAGTACTTC. V gene TRBV2 combines with J gene TRBJ2-7, with D perhaps matching TRBD1 (5 bases). V lost 6 bases to trimming and J lost 6 bases, with 18 bases between them. The CDR3 sequence is 14 residues long. Germline assignment: CDR1 SNHLY and CDR2 FYNNEI.

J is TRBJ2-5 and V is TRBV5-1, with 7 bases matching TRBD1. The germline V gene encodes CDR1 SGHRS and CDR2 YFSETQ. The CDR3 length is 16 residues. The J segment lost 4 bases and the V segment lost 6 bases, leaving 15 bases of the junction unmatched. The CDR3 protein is CASTHLETGVGETQYF. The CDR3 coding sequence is TGCGCCAGCACTCACCTCGAAACAGGGGTTGGAGAGACCCAGTACTTC.

CDR3: CASSVGLGETQYF. In nucleotides, the CDR3 is TGTGCCAGCAGTGTGGGTTTAGGAGAGACCCAGTACTTC. The rearrangement links TRBV2 to TRBJ2-5; D is undetermined. CDR3 size: 13 residues. Germline loops: CDR1 SNHLY, CDR2 FYNNEI. V gave up 4 bases and J gave up 4 bases, with 10 bases separating them. Full variable domain (missing parts from reference TRBV2 and TRBJ2-5): EPEVTQTPSHQVTQMGQEVILRCVPISNHLYFYWYRQILGQKVEFLVSFYNNEISEKSEIFDDQFSVERPDGSNFTLKIRSTKLEDSAMYFCASSVGLGETQYFGPGTRLLVL.

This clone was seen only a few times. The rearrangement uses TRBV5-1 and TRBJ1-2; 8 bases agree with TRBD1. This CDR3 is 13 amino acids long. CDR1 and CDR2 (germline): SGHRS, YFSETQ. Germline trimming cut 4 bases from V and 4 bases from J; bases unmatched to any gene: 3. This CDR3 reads CASSLDRGYGYTF. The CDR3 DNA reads TGCGCCAGCAGCCTCGACAGGGGCTATGGCTACACCTTC.

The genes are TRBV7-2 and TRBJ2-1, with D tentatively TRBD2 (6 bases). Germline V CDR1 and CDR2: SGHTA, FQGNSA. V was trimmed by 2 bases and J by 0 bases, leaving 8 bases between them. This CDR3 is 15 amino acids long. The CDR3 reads CASSLQTSSYNEQFF. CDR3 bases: TGTGCCAGCAGCTTACAGACTAGCTCCTACAATGAGCAGTTCTTC.

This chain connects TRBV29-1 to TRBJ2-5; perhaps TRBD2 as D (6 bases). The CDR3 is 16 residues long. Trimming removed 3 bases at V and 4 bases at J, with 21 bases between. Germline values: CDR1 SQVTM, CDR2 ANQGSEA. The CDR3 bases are TGCAGCGTTGACGGATGGGAGGCGACCCCGGGAGAGACCCAGTACTTC. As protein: CSVDGWEATPGETQYF.

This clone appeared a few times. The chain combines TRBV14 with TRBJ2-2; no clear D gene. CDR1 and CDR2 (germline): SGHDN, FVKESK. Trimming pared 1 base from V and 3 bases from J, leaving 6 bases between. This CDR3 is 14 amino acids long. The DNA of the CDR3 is TGTGCCAGCAGCCAAGTCGCCTACACCGGGGAGCTGTTTTTT. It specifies CASSQVAYTGELFF.

The CDR3: CASSLAGVQGNIQYF. In nucleotides, the CDR3 is TGTGCCAGCAGCTTAGCGGGGGTCCAAGGGAACATTCAGTACTTC. The V and J genes are TRBV7-3 and TRBJ2-4; 7 bases align to TRBD2. From germline, CDR1 is SGHTA and CDR2 FQGTGA. After removal of 2 bases from V and 7 bases from J, the junction contained 8 bases not matched to a gene. There are 15 residues in the CDR3. Together with reference TRBV7-3 and TRBJ2-4, the CDR3 gives the full variable domain: GAGVSQTPSNKVTEKGKYVELRCDPISGHTALYWYRQSLGQGPEFLIYFQGTGAADDSGLPNDRFFAVRPEGSVSTLKIQRTERGDSAVYLCASSLAGVQGNIQYFGAGTRLSVL.

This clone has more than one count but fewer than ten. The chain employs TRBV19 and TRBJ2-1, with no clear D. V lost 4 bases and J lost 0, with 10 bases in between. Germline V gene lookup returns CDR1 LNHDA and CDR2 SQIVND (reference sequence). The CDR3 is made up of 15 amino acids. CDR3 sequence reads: CASSTSRSSYNEQFF. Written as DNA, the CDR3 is TGTGCCAGTAGTACCTCCCGCAGCTCCTACAATGAGCAGTTCTTC.

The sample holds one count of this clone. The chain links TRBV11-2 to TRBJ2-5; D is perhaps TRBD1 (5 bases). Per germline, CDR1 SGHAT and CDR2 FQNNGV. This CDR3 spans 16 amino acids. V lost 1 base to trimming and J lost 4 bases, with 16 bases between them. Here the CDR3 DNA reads TGTGCCAGCAGCTTAGCGGGTACAGGCTTCAGAGAGACCCAGTACTTC. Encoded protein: CASSLAGTGFRETQYF.

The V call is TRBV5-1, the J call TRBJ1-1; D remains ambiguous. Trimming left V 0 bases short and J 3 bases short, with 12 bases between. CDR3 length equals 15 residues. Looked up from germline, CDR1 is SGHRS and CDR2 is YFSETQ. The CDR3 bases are TGCGCCAGCAGCTTGGAGGGATTTCGGGACACTGAAGCTTTCTTT. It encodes CASSLEGFRDTEAFF.

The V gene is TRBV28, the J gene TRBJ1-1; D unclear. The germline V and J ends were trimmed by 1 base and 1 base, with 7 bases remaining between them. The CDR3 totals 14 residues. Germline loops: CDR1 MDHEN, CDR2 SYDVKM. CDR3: CASSLLGRNTEAFF. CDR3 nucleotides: TGTGCCAGCAGTTTATTGGGCAGGAACACTGAAGCTTTCTTT.

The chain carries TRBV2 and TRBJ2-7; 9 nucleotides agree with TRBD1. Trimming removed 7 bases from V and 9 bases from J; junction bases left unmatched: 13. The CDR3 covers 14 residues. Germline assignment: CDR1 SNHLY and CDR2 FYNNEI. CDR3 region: CASKPGQGQRGQYF. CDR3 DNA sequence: TGTGCCAGCAAACCGGGACAGGGCCAAAGAGGGCAGTACTTC. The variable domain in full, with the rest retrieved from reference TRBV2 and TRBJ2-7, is EPEVTQTPSHQVTQMGQEVILRCVPISNHLYFYWYRQILGQKVEFLVSFYNNEISEKSEIFDDQFSVERPDGSNFTLKIRSTKLEDSAMYFCASKPGQGQRGQYFGPGTRLTVT.